This T cell receptor beta chain was captured in a study of T cell repertoires in aging, cancer and after chemotherapy. At the level of the study: Healthy donor repertoires were recorded over several months to years and showed clear clonal overlap.

Peripheral blood genomic DNA, not sorted cells or RNA, was the template. The study's findings and limits: Healthy donors lost TCR diversity with age mainly through richness, cancer patients through richness and evenness. Across the chemotherapy interval, each cancer cohort showed higher median generation probability, suggesting thymic rebound.

About this clonotype: Antigen unknown.

From germline, CDR1 is MNHEY and CDR2 SVGEGT. Unmatched junction bases numbered 11, after V lost 4 bases and J lost 0 bases. The CDR3 runs to 18 residues. A mixed TRB-A/B primer pool amplified rearranged TRB by multiplex touch-down PCR. TCRdb re-analysed the multiplex PCR reads in MiXCR, keeping a single row per CDR3 protein. The table lists under 800 distinct CDR3 sequences, about 20% of them singletons. The chain combines TRBV6-2 or TRBV6-3 with TRBJ2-7; 11 nucleotides align to TRBD2. The source of this sequence is a human donor in good health. The sequencing sample was made of blood. The CDR3 DNA sequence: TGTGCCAGCAGTTCACCACCCTCTAGCGGGAGGAGCTCCTACGAGCAGTACTTC. This sequence encodes CASSSPPSSGRSSYEQYF.